This T cell receptor beta chain was found in a study of tumor-infiltrating lymphocytes in oesophageal squamous cell carcinoma listed by TCRdb under 2016. Receptors were amplified or captured by PCR. For sequencing, an Illumina HiSeq 2000 was employed. TCRdb trimmed public reads at Q25 via fastp, called clones via MiXCR and kept in-frame beta chains. Records with the same CDR3 protein are collapsed into one entry carrying the most frequent genes and DNA. The sample table shows approximately 12,000 distinct CDR3 sequences, and over 50% are seen once. Of the sample, about 45% falls within the top ten clones. A single count supports this clonotype. Its antigen remains unidentified. Nothing much larger sits one base from this clone, and base qualities are not available. A read on its own is weak evidence. What was sequenced was esophageal tumor tissue. The source of this sequence is a female donor with esophageal squamous cell carcinoma.

The CDR3 region reads CASSPGLADKYNEQFF. DNA sequence: TGTGCCAGCAGCCCCGGACTAGCGGACAAATACAATGAGCAGTTCTTC. The receptor chain draws on TRBV7-6 and TRBJ2-7; 10 of the junction bases match TRBD2. The DNA end is more similar to TRBJ2-1, so the J call may be wrong. The CDR3 measures 16 amino acids from cysteine to phenylalanine. This entry keeps only the CDR3 DNA: 48 bases, framed from base 1. CDR1 and CDR2 were assigned from the germline V gene as SGHVS and FNYEAQ.